The 29 T cell receptor beta chains in this list originate from one sample, sequenced in a study of T cell responses to AZD1222 COVID-19 vaccine. Some clones are missing from TCRdb's copy, which holds only in-frame ones; the method was immunoSEQ multiplex PCR. In the table there are over 100,000 clones, 70% to 90% of which are singletons. The material sequenced was peripheral blood, taken on day 0 of AZD1222 vaccination. All receptors derive from an adult in good health.

This clone was detected once. CDR3 region: CASSLAQGRSYNEQFF. CDR3 in DNA: TGTGCCAGCAGCTTAGCCCAGGGGCGCTCCTACAATGAGCAGTTCTTC. The V and J genes are TRBV7-8 and TRBJ2-1, with TRBD1 as a possible D gene (6 bases). CDR1 is SGHVS, CDR2 FQNEAQ, per germline. The CDR3 is made up of 16 amino acids. The germline V and J ends were trimmed by 0 bases and 0 bases, with 9 bases remaining between them. Complete variable domain (other parts from reference TRBV7-8 and TRBJ2-1): GAGVSQSPRYKVAKRGQDVALRCDPISGHVSLFWYQQALGQGPEFLTYFQNEAQLDKSGLPSDRFFAERPEGSVSTLKIQRTQQEDSAVYLCASSLAQGRSYNEQFFGPGTRLTVL.

This chain connects TRBV30 to TRBJ2-7; weak D call: TRBD2 (6 bases). Germline CDR1 is GTSNPN and CDR2 is SVGIG (reference sequence). The V and J ends lost 0 bases and 3 bases respectively, with 15 bases between them. The CDR3 runs 15 residues. CDR3 bases: TGTGCCTGGAGTGTACATCATAGCGGACGCTACGAGCAGTACTTC. Its translation: CAWSVHHSGRYEQYF.

The chain has TRBV9 and TRBJ2-1; TRBD2 agrees at 9 bases. The germline gives CDR1 SGDLS, CDR2 YYNGEE. The CDR3 loop spans 15 amino acids. V dropped 4 bases and J dropped 4; count of bases not matched to a gene: 6. The CDR3 bases are TGTGCCAGCAGCTACAGCGGGGGGTTTTACAATGAGCAGTTCTTC. Translation gives CASSYSGGFYNEQFF.

Only one count was recorded for this clone. V and J are TRBV19 and TRBJ2-2; TRBD1 matches 7 bases. This CDR3 is built from 15 residues. Germline CDR1 and CDR2: LNHDA and SQIVND (reference sequence). The junction had 9 bases not matched to a gene; V was cut back by 9 bases and J by 2 bases. CDR3 loop: CASGQGTANTGELFF. The CDR3 nucleotides read TGTGCCAGCGGCCAGGGGACAGCCAACACCGGGGAGCTGTTTTTT.

The chain links TRBV6-5 to TRBJ1-1; D not certain. The CDR3 has 13 amino acids. From germline, CDR1 is MNHEY and CDR2 SVGAGI. Trimming took 0 bases from V and 6 from J, leaving 8 bases between them. The CDR3 bases are TGTGCCAGCAGTTACTCGGGCGGGGCTGAAGCTTTCTTT. Encoded protein: CASSYSGGAEAFF.

The V call is TRBV9, the J call TRBJ1-4; no definite D call. The ends were cut back, 4 bases at V and 0 bases at J, with 10 bases in the middle. The germline CDR1 and CDR2 sequences are SGDLS and YYNGEE. This CDR3 is 15 amino acids long. The CDR3 DNA reads TGTGCCAGCAGCAGACGGAGTACAACTAATGAAAAACTGTTTTTT. This encodes CASSRRSTTNEKLFF.

This rearrangement joins TRBV9 to TRBJ1-6; the match to TRBD1 covers 10 bases. CDR3 length: 13 residues. Germline CDR1 is SGDLS and CDR2 is YYNGEE. V was pared by 3 bases and J by 9 bases, with 0 bases of the junction left unmatched. This CDR3 is CASSGTGGSPLHF. Here the CDR3 DNA reads TGTGCCAGCAGCGGGACAGGGGGTTCACCCCTCCACTTT. The entire variable domain, with the rest obtained from reference TRBV9 and TRBJ1-6, is as follows: DSGVTQTPKHLITATGQRVTLRCSPRSGDLSVYWYQQSLDQGLQFLIQYYNGEERAKGNILERFSAQQFPDLHSELNLSSLELGDSALYFCASSGTGGSPLHFGNGTRLTVT.

This chain uses TRBV30 with TRBJ1-6; D remains unclear. CDR3 length equals 12 residues. Germline-derived CDR1 and CDR2 are GTSNPN and SVGIG (reference sequence). V lost 2 bases to trimming and J lost 8 bases, with 7 bases between them. CDR3 sequence (DNA): TGTGCCTGGAGTTACTGGGATTCACCCCTCCACTTT. Encoded protein: CAWSYWDSPLHF. The full variable domain, its missing parts supplied by reference TRBV30 and TRBJ1-6, is SQTIHQWPATLVQPVGSPLSLECTVEGTSNPNLYWYRQAAGRGLQLLFYSVGIGQISSEVPQNLSASRPQDRQFILSSKKLLLSDSGFYLCAWSYWDSPLHFGNGTRLTVT.

CDR3 DNA sequence: TGTGCCTGGAGCCTTCGGGACAGGGGACATCAGCCCCAGCATTTT. It is translated as CAWSLRDRGHQPQHF. The rearrangement joins TRBV30 to TRBJ1-5; 10 bases agree with TRBD1. This CDR3 spans 15 amino acids. V shed 3 bases, J shed 5 bases, and the junction held 7 bases outside the gene matches. The germline V gene has CDR1 GTSNPN and CDR2 SVGIG (reference sequence). The full variable domain, completed using reference TRBV30 and TRBJ1-5, is SQTIHQWPATLVQPVGSPLSLECTVEGTSNPNLYWYRQAAGRGLQLLFYSVGIGQISSEVPQNLSASRPQDRQFILSSKKLLLSDSGFYLCAWSLRDRGHQPQHFGDGTRLSIL.

The CDR3 here is CASSLWRPDTEAFF. The CDR3 nucleotides are TGCGCCAGCAGCTTGTGGCGGCCGGACACTGAAGCTTTCTTT. The genes are TRBV5-1 and TRBJ1-1, with unresolved D. The CDR3 extends over 14 amino acids. Germline V gene lookup returns CDR1 SGHRS and CDR2 YFSETQ. V was trimmed by 1 base and J by 3 bases, leaving 10 bases between them.

CDR3: CASSLTLGGEAFF. The CDR3 DNA reads as TGTGCCAGCAGTTTAACCCTGGGCGGGGAAGCTTTCTTT. This rearrangement joins TRBV28 to TRBJ1-1; D uncertain. This CDR3 comprises 13 residues. V lost 2 bases and J 8 bases, leaving 12 bases between the germline ends. In germline, CDR1 is MDHEN, CDR2 SYDVKM.

This clone was seen a single time. The chain recombines TRBV24-1 with TRBJ2-6; D not certain. CDR1 is KGHDR, CDR2 SFDVKD, per germline. The V and J ends lost 2 bases and 0 bases respectively, with 16 bases between them. The CDR3 runs 19 residues. CDR3 sequence (DNA): TGTGCCACCAGTGATTCCCGACCAGAAAAACTCTCTGGGGCCAACGTCCTGACTTTC. This encodes CATSDSRPEKLSGANVLTF.

In DNA, the CDR3 is TGTGCCAGCAGTTCGGGGTCAGAGGGGAACACTGAAGCTTTCTTT. It is translated as CASSSGSEGNTEAFF. V gene TRBV28 combines with J gene TRBJ1-1; no clear D. Per germline, CDR1 MDHEN and CDR2 SYDVKM. This CDR3 spans 15 amino acids. V lost 4 bases and J 1 base, leaving 13 bases between the germline ends.

The rearrangement links TRBV29-1 to TRBJ2-2, with D possibly TRBD1 on 8 matching bases. The CDR3 runs 15 residues. The germline V gene has CDR1 SQVTM and CDR2 ANQGSEA. V gave up 8 bases and J gave up 7 bases, with 23 bases separating them. CDR3 nucleotide sequence: TGCAGCACAACAGGGGGTGCGGGAGCGGTCGGGGAGCTGTTTTTT. This translates into CSTTGGAGAVGELFF.

V gene TRBV9 combines with J gene TRBJ1-4; 7 bases line up with TRBD1. V shed 0 bases and J 8 bases; nucleotides not matched to a gene: 10. This CDR3 is 16 amino acids long. Germline CDR1 is SGDLS and CDR2 is YYNGEE. The CDR3 sequence is CASSVVGRGAKEKLFF. In DNA, the CDR3 is TGTGCCAGCAGCGTAGTGGGCAGGGGGGCCAAGGAAAAACTGTTTTTT.

The gene calls are TRBV9 and TRBJ1-1, with unresolved D. Trimming removed 0 bases at V and 5 bases at J, with 11 bases between. The CDR3 covers 14 residues. CDR1 and CDR2 from the germline V gene are SGDLS and YYNGEE. As DNA, the CDR3 is TGTGCCAGCAGCGTAGCAAGGGAGTGGACTGAAGCTTTCTTT. Translation gives CASSVAREWTEAFF.

The chain combines TRBV7-8 with TRBJ1-5, with 9 bases lining up with TRBD1. This CDR3 is built from 18 residues. Germline V gene lookup returns CDR1 SGHVS and CDR2 FQNEAQ. The J segment lost 5 bases and the V segment lost 5 bases, leaving 16 bases of the junction unmatched. In DNA, the CDR3 is TGTGCCAGCAGCCAGGGACAGGGAGGGTGGAGCCCGGATCAGCCCCAGCATTTT. The encoded protein is CASSQGQGGWSPDQPQHF.

As DNA, the CDR3 is TGTGCCAGTAGTATGGGGGCTTCCTCAGGTTTCAATGAGCAGTTCTTC. Its protein is CASSMGASSGFNEQFF. This chain uses TRBV19 with TRBJ2-1, with a weak D call TRBD1 (6 bases). Looked up from germline, CDR1 is LNHDA and CDR2 is SQIVND (reference sequence). With 3 bases removed from V and 6 bases from J, the gap between germline ends came to 18 bases. There are 16 residues in the CDR3.

J is TRBJ1-2 and V is TRBV5-1, with D possibly being TRBD1 (5 bases). The V gene's germline CDR1 is SGHRS and CDR2 YFSETQ. V gave up 2 bases and J gave up 3 bases, with 11 bases separating them. This CDR3 is 14 amino acids long. For the CDR3, the DNA is TGCGCCAGCAGCTTTGAGGGAGGGGACTATGGCTACACCTTC. Translated, it gives CASSFEGGDYGYTF.

The rearrangement joins TRBV5-1 to TRBJ1-2; TRBD1 is a possible D gene (6 bases). Germline lookup yields CDR1 SGHRS and CDR2 YFSETQ. V lost 0 bases and J 8 bases, leaving 11 bases between the germline ends. The CDR3 spans 13 residues. The CDR3 is CASSLEGDRGYTF. CDR3 nucleotides: TGCGCCAGCAGCTTGGAGGGGGATAGGGGCTACACCTTC.

This clone was detected once. The J gene is TRBJ2-1, the V gene TRBV5-4; the match to TRBD2 covers 7 bases. The CDR3 loop spans 15 amino acids. With V trimmed by 4 bases and J by 0 bases, 4 bases remained unmatched. The germline V gene has CDR1 SGHNT and CDR2 YYREEE (reference sequence). CDR3 bases: TGTGCCAGCAGCCCCGGGACTAACTCCTACAATGAGCAGTTCTTC. This encodes CASSPGTNSYNEQFF.

The gene calls are TRBV6-4 and TRBJ2-1; D possibly corresponds to TRBD2 (5 bases). In germline, CDR1 is MRHNA, CDR2 SNTAGT. This CDR3 region has 15 residues. V gave up 3 bases and J gave up 0 bases, with 9 bases separating them. Written as DNA, the CDR3 is TGTGCCAGCAGTGATTCGGGGAGCTCCTACAATGAGCAGTTCTTC. This encodes CASSDSGSSYNEQFF.

The chain uses TRBV10-2 and TRBJ2-7; D not certain. The V end was cut by 10 bases, the J end by 0 bases, with 16 bases between. The CDR3 length is 14 residues. CDR1 and CDR2 from the germline V gene are WSHSY and SAAADI. In DNA, the CDR3 is TGCGCCATCCGCATTTCACACAACTCCTACGAGCAGTACTTC. It encodes CAIRISHNSYEQYF.

In this sample, this clone turned up once. This chain uses TRBV9 with TRBJ2-1; 13 bases are a match to TRBD2. The V gene's germline CDR1 is SGDLS and CDR2 YYNGEE. This CDR3 contains 21 residues. V dropped 0 bases and J dropped 0; count of bases not matched to a gene: 12. The CDR3 reads CASSVATPGLAGERSYNEQFF. In DNA form, the CDR3 reads TGTGCCAGCAGCGTAGCGACTCCCGGACTAGCGGGAGAGCGCTCCTACAATGAGCAGTTCTTC.

The V and J genes are TRBV19 and TRBJ1-1; D might be TRBD1 (6 bases). The CDR3 covers 14 residues. CDR1 and CDR2 from the germline V gene are LNHDA and SQIVND (reference sequence). V lost 8 bases and J 3 bases, leaving 16 bases between the germline ends. CDR3 sequence: CASRLAGADTEAFF. CDR3 DNA: TGTGCCAGTCGCCTCGCGGGGGCGGACACTGAAGCTTTCTTT.

The chain links TRBV28 to TRBJ2-1; D is possibly TRBD1 or TRBD2 (5 bases each). CDR3 length equals 15 residues. The germline CDR1 and CDR2 sequences are MDHEN and SYDVKM. V shed 3 bases and J shed 4 bases, with 13 bases lying between them. CDR3 in amino acids: CASSFSGAGYNEQFF. The CDR3 coding sequence is TGTGCCAGCAGTTTCTCCGGGGCAGGGTACAATGAGCAGTTCTTC.

The chain couples TRBV4-1 to TRBJ2-7; D may be TRBD1 (6 bases). The germline V gene encodes CDR1 MGHRA and CDR2 YSYEKL. V lost 6 bases and J 7 bases, leaving 19 bases between the germline ends. The CDR3 consists of 14 residues. In DNA form, the CDR3 reads TGCGCCAGCAGTCAGAAAACAGGGCCCATGGAGCAGTACTTC. As protein: CASSQKTGPMEQYF.

The V and J genes are TRBV14 and TRBJ1-1; D gene unclear. CDR1 is SGHDN and CDR2 is FVKESK in the germline V gene. The CDR3 loop spans 17 amino acids. Trimming took off 3 bases at V and 0 bases at J, with 17 bases between the two ends. The CDR3 DNA reads as TGTGCCAGCAGCCAGGGCCGGGGAAGTCCCATGAACACTGAAGCTTTCTTT. The encoded protein is CASSQGRGSPMNTEAFF. Variable domain in full (rest from reference TRBV14 and TRBJ1-1): EAGVTQFPSHSVIEKGQTVTLRCDPISGHDNLYWYRRVMGKEIKFLLHFVKESKQDESGMPNNRFLAERTGGTYSTLKVQPAELEDSGVYFCASSQGRGSPMNTEAFFGQGTRLTVV.

This clone appeared once. The rearrangement links TRBV30 to TRBJ1-6, with D possibly TRBD1 on 5 matching bases. This CDR3 spans 13 amino acids. With 2 bases removed from V and 9 bases from J, the gap between germline ends came to 11 bases. Germline V lookup: CDR1 GTSNPN, CDR2 SVGIG (reference sequence). The CDR3 region is CAWSQGTGSPLHF. The CDR3 DNA is TGTGCCTGGAGTCAAGGGACCGGTTCACCCCTCCACTTT.